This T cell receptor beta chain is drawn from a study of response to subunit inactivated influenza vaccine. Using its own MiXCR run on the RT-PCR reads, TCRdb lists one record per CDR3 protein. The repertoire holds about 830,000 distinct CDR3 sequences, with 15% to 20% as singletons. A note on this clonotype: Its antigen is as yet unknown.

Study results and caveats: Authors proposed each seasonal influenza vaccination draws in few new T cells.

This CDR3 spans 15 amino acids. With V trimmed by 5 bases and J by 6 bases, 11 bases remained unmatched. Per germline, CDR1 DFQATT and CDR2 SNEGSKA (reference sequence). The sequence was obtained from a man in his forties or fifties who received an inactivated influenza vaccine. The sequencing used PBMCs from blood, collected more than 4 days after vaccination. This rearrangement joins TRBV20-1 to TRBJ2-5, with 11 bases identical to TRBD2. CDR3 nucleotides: TGCAGTGCTGGAAGCGTAGCGGGGGGGCGAAAGACCCAGTACTTC. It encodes CSAGSVAGGRKTQYF.